This passage covers 23 T cell receptor beta chains from one sample sequenced in a study of CD8+ T cells in alopecia areata. Regarding treatment: oral pan-JAK inhibitor, 5-10 mg twice daily. Following RNA extraction, reverse transcription yielded cDNA that acted as the sequencing template. Profiled with immunoSEQ multiplex PCR; TCRdb holds only in-frame clones, not every one. The sample carries under 200,000 clones, about 60% recorded once. Sequencing used CD4+ T cells sorted from blood, obtained at week 24, from a patient treated with tofacitinib. Every receptor here comes from a human donor with alopecia areata.

The DNA of the CDR3 is TGTGCCACCTGTTGTTACGGGGCCAACGTCCTGACTTTC. This gives the protein CATCCYGANVLTF. V and J are TRBV19 and TRBJ2-6, with D unclear. Germline lookup yields CDR1 LNHDA and CDR2 SQIVND (reference sequence). The CDR3 contains 13 residues. Between the trimmed V and J ends, which lost 10 bases and 4 bases, there was a span of 11 bases.

The rearrangement links TRBV29-1 to TRBJ1-1; D possibly corresponds to TRBD1 (6 bases). CDR1 and CDR2 from the germline V gene are SQVTM and ANQGSEA. Trimming shortened V by 7 bases and J by 0 bases, and 12 bases separated the two germline ends. The CDR3 has 13 residues. CDR3 region: CSALTGLNTEAFF. CDR3 DNA: TGCAGCGCGTTAACAGGGCTGAACACTGAAGCTTTCTTT.

This rearrangement joins TRBV30 to TRBJ1-1; 8 nucleotides agree with TRBD1. Trimming at V came to 4 bases and at J to 3 bases, leaving 7 bases not matched to a gene. From germline, CDR1 is GTSNPN and CDR2 SVGIG (reference sequence). CDR3 size: 14 residues. In DNA, the CDR3 is TGTGCCTGGACCCCGAAGGACAGGGACACTGAAGCTTTCTTT. Protein sequence: CAWTPKDRDTEAFF.

This clone has only one observation. The rearrangement joins TRBV18 to TRBJ2-1; TRBD2 is a possible D gene (6 bases). The CDR3 is 13 residues long. CDR1 and CDR2 from the germline V gene are KGHSH and LQKENI. Deletions cut 4 bases from V and 7 bases from J, with 11 bases between. The CDR3 reads CASSRGDLNEQFF. As DNA, the CDR3 is TGTGCCAGCTCACGGGGGGATTTGAATGAGCAGTTCTTC. The complete variable domain, with remaining parts taken from reference TRBV18 and TRBJ2-1, reads NAGVMQNPRHLVRRRGQEARLRCSPMKGHSHVYWYRQLPEEGLKFMVYLQKENIIDESGMPKERFSAEFPKEGPSILRIQQVVRGDSAAYFCASSRGDLNEQFFGPGTRLTVL.

A note on this clone: A read error may produce the germline difference seen at one junction end. The rearrangement uses TRBV4-1 and TRBJ2-7, with D unresolved. This CDR3 is built from 11 residues. The germline gives CDR1 MGHRA, CDR2 YSYEKL. Written as DNA, the CDR3 is TGTGCCAGCAGCCAAGAAGGCGGGCAGTACTTC. Protein product: CASSQEGGQYF.

This rearrangement joins TRBV29-1 to TRBJ1-1, with D perhaps TRBD1 (6 bases). Trimming took off 6 bases at V and 4 bases at J, with 18 bases between the two ends. Germline CDR1 is SQVTM and CDR2 is ANQGSEA. CDR3 length: 14 amino acids. The CDR3 here is CSVGIGQMGTEAFF. The CDR3 DNA is TGCAGCGTCGGTATTGGACAGATGGGCACTGAAGCTTTCTTT.

This clone has just a few counts. The V and J genes are TRBV19 and TRBJ1-5; D might be TRBD1 (5 bases). CDR1 and CDR2 (germline): LNHDA, SQIVND (reference sequence). V shed 5 bases and J shed 6 bases, with 14 bases lying between them. This CDR3 spans 14 amino acids. The CDR3 region has the DNA TGTGCCAGTAGTGCGTCAGGGCGGGGTCAGCCCCAGCATTTT. Its protein is CASSASGRGQPQHF. The entire variable domain, with the rest obtained from reference TRBV19 and TRBJ1-5, is as follows: DGGITQSPKYLFRKEGQNVTLSCEQNLNHDAMYWYRQDPGQGLRLIYYSQIVNDFQKGDIAEGYSVSREKKESFPLTVTSAQKNPTAFYLCASSASGRGQPQHFGDGTRLSIL.

This clone was counted between two and nine times. CDR3 sequence: CATSRGNRDHNYGYTF. The CDR3 DNA reads TGTGCCACCAGCAGGGGTAACCGGGACCATAACTATGGCTACACCTTC. The chain couples TRBV15 to TRBJ1-2; the D gene is possibly TRBD1 (5 bases). This CDR3 has 16 residues. Trimming left V 3 bases short and J 1 base short, with 15 bases between. Germline V gene data show CDR1 as LNHNV and CDR2 as YYDKDF (reference sequence).

The genes are TRBV2 and TRBJ2-5; possible D gene TRBD2, 5 bases. The germline V gene encodes CDR1 SNHLY and CDR2 FYNNEI. V lost 6 bases, J lost 2 bases, and 13 bases lay in between. The CDR3 runs 14 residues. The DNA for the CDR3 is TGTGCCAGCAGCGCCCGGTCGGGGCAAGAGACCCAGTACTTC. This gives the protein CASSARSGQETQYF.

Regarding this clone: The sample carries other DNA sequences with the same CDR3. The chain recombines TRBV5-6 with TRBJ2-1, with D unresolved. V was cut by 2 bases and J by 3 bases, with 9 bases left in between. Germline CDR1 and CDR2: SGHDT and YYEEEE. The CDR3 length is 14 residues. CDR3 protein: CASSLGQYYNEQFF. In DNA, the CDR3 is TGTGCCAGCAGCTTAGGTCAGTACTACAATGAGCAGTTCTTC. Variable domain in full (rest from reference TRBV5-6 and TRBJ2-1): DAGVTQSPTHLIKTRGQQVTLRCSPKSGHDTVSWYQQALGQGPQFIFQYYEEEERQRGNFPDRFSGHQFPNYSSELNVNALLLGDSALYLCASSLGQYYNEQFFGPGTRLTVL.

The V and J genes are TRBV27 and TRBJ2-2; a weak D match, TRBD1 (5 bases). The germline V gene encodes CDR1 MNHEY and CDR2 SMNVEV (reference sequence). Between the trimmed V and J ends, which lost 3 bases and 4 bases, there was a span of 9 bases. This CDR3 region has 14 residues. The CDR3 reads CASSFWGRTGELFF. The DNA of the CDR3 is TGTGCCAGCAGTTTCTGGGGCCGCACCGGGGAGCTGTTTTTT.

A few counts support this clone. The rearrangement uses TRBV6-5 and TRBJ1-2; D remains unclear. Germline V gene lookup returns CDR1 MNHEY and CDR2 SVGAGI. The CDR3 spans 14 residues. Between the trimmed V and J ends, which lost 7 bases and 5 bases, there was a span of 17 bases. The CDR3 spells CASTYSSGDYGYTF. CDR3 nucleotides: TGTGCCAGCACATACTCTAGCGGGGATTATGGCTACACCTTC.

The chain couples TRBV7-9 to TRBJ1-2; a weak D match, TRBD1 (5 bases). Trimming cost V 0 bases and J 8 bases, with 7 bases left between them. Germline lookup yields CDR1 SEHNR and CDR2 FQNEAQ (reference sequence). This CDR3 has 12 amino acids. The CDR3 sequence is CASSLAEGGYTF. CDR3 DNA: TGTGCCAGCAGCTTAGCGGAGGGGGGCTACACCTTC.

As to this clone: At one boundary the junction diverges from the germline segment, which might be a read error. The V gene is TRBV27, the J gene TRBJ2-5; no clear D. Germline values: CDR1 MNHEY, CDR2 SMNVEV (reference sequence). The CDR3 has 8 amino acids. The CDR3 sequence is CASSPTDF. CDR3 DNA sequence: TGTGCCAGCAGCCCGACCGACTTC.

The chain recombines TRBV29-1 with TRBJ1-4, with no clear D. V was clipped by 3 bases and J by 2 bases, with 1 base between them. CDR1 SQVTM and CDR2 ANQGSEA come from the germline V gene. The CDR3 extends over 11 amino acids. CDR3 nucleotide sequence: TGCAGCGTTGATACTAATGAAAAACTGTTTTTT. It encodes CSVDTNEKLFF.

The V call is TRBV20-1, the J call TRBJ2-5; no clear D. This CDR3 comprises 10 residues. Deletions cut 6 bases from V and 1 base from J, with 3 bases between. In germline, CDR1 is DFQATT, CDR2 SNEGSKA (reference sequence). CDR3 DNA sequence: TGCAGTGCGGTCCAAGAGACCCAGTACTTC. It translates to CSAVQETQYF.

This clone was observed once. The rearrangement uses TRBV15 and TRBJ2-7, with 7 positions matching TRBD1. The CDR3 runs to 15 residues. V trimming: 5 bases; J trimming: 3 bases; junction bases outside the gene matches: 10. CDR1 is LNHNV, CDR2 YYDKDF, per germline (reference sequence). The CDR3 here is CATSPSTGMIYEQYF. CDR3 nucleotide sequence: TGTGCCACCAGCCCCTCGACAGGGATGATCTACGAGCAGTACTTC. Variable domain in full (rest from reference TRBV15 and TRBJ2-7): DAMVIQNPRYQVTQFGKPVTLSCSQTLNHNVMYWYQQKSSQAPKLLFHYYDKDFNNEADTPDNFQSRRPNTSFCFLDIRSPGLGDTAMYLCATSPSTGMIYEQYFGPGTRLTVT.

The rearrangement joins TRBV15 to TRBJ1-2; D possibly corresponds to TRBD1 (5 bases). Germline values: CDR1 LNHNV, CDR2 YYDKDF (reference sequence). This CDR3 is 14 amino acids long. The V end lost 4 bases, the J end lost 1 base, and 10 bases lay between the germline ends. This chain's CDR3 is CATSNRGGNYGYTF. DNA for the CDR3: TGTGCCACCAGCAACCGGGGGGGTAACTATGGCTACACCTTC.

In DNA, the CDR3 is TGCAGCGTAAGACAGACAGCCTACGAGCAGTACTTC. Protein product: CSVRQTAYEQYF. The V call is TRBV29-1, the J call TRBJ2-7; TRBD1 is a possible D gene (5 bases). CDR1 is SQVTM, CDR2 ANQGSEA, per germline. The CDR3 is 12 residues long. Trimming took off 6 bases at V and 2 bases at J, with 11 bases between the two ends.

V usage is TRBV7-2 and J usage is TRBJ1-1; no clear D gene. V was trimmed by 0 bases and J by 0 bases, leaving 8 bases between them. This CDR3 is 15 amino acids long. Looked up from germline, CDR1 is SGHTA and CDR2 is FQGNSA. The CDR3 protein is CASSLAPQMNTEAFF. The CDR3, as DNA: TGTGCCAGCAGCTTAGCCCCCCAAATGAACACTGAAGCTTTCTTT.

The CDR3 DNA reads as TGTGCCTGGAGTGAACCATGGGGGGGAGGCTACACCTTC. Translating gives CAWSEPWGGGYTF. This rearrangement joins TRBV30 to TRBJ1-2, with a weak D call TRBD1 (5 bases). The CDR3 runs to 13 residues. CDR1 and CDR2 (germline): GTSNPN, SVGIG (reference sequence). V was shortened by 1 base and J by 8 bases, with 14 bases between the two germline ends.

J is TRBJ2-5 and V is TRBV9, with 8 nucleotides matching TRBD2. CDR1 and CDR2 from the germline V gene are SGDLS and YYNGEE. This CDR3 spans 16 amino acids. V lost 4 bases to trimming and J lost 3 bases; unmatched junction nucleotides: 11. CDR3: CASSRVPSGGKETQYF. In DNA, the CDR3 is TGTGCCAGCAGCCGGGTCCCAAGCGGGGGAAAAGAGACCCAGTACTTC.

The CDR3 loop is CASSSPATSFETQYF. The DNA of the CDR3 is TGTGCCAGCAGCTCCCCAGCTACTAGTTTTGAGACCCAGTACTTC. This chain connects TRBV7-9 to TRBJ2-5; possible D gene TRBD2, 5 bases. This CDR3 contains 15 residues. Trimming removed 4 bases from V and 5 bases from J, with 17 bases in between. CDR1 and CDR2 from the germline V gene are SEHNR and FQNEAQ (reference sequence).